These T cell receptor beta chains were read from a single sample in a study of cytomegalovirus exposure and HLA in healthy donors. Sequenced by immunoSEQ multiplex PCR; TCRdb stores in-frame clones only, minus some. Among around 120,000 clones listed, 80% were seen once. Material: PBMCs. These receptors originate from a female donor in good health and CMV-seropositive. Both conserved end residues are part of each CDR3. Each record gives: clone size, D gene, J gene, V gene, CDR3 protein, CDR3 DNA. A D gene is named only where the DNA matches it firmly. Clone size is given for some rows only: seen once, a few or many times, or a class if the clone is expanded.

clone size: few
D gene: TRBD1
J gene: TRBJ1-1
V gene: TRBV19
CDR3 protein: CASSILDRGLGEAFF
CDR3 DNA: TGTGCCAGTAGTATCCTAGACAGGGGGCTTGGTGAAGCTTTCTTT

clone size: .
D gene: TRBD1
J gene: TRBJ2-2
V gene: TRBV30
CDR3 protein: CAGDGTAANTGELFF
CDR3 DNA: TGTGCCGGGGACGGGACAGCAGCGAACACCGGGGAGCTGTTTTTT

clone size: .
D gene: TRBD2
J gene: TRBJ2-3
V gene: TRBV6-8
CDR3 protein: CASIEGASGGAGDTQYF
CDR3 DNA: TGTGCCAGCATAGAAGGGGCTAGCGGGGGGGCGGGAGATACGCAGTATTTT

clone size: once
D gene: .
J gene: TRBJ2-5
V gene: TRBV11-2
CDR3 protein: CASSPRWGDFQETQYF
CDR3 DNA: TGTGCCAGCAGCCCTCGGTGGGGGGACTTCCAAGAGACCCAGTACTTC

clone size: few
D gene: .
J gene: TRBJ2-3
V gene: TRBV19
CDR3 protein: CASSIGVTDTQYF
CDR3 DNA: TGTGCCAGTAGTATCGGGGTCACAGATACGCAGTATTTT

clone size: .
D gene: .
J gene: TRBJ2-1
V gene: TRBV6-5
CDR3 protein: CASSLTDPTSNEQFF
CDR3 DNA: TGTGCCAGCAGTCTGACGGACCCGACTAGTAATGAGCAGTTCTTC

clone size: .
D gene: .
J gene: TRBJ1-6
V gene: TRBV5-1
CDR3 protein: CASSLGQGGNSPLHF
CDR3 DNA: TGCGCTAGCAGCTTGGGCCAGGGTGGTAATTCACCCCTCCACTTT

clone size: .
D gene: TRBD2
J gene: TRBJ2-5
V gene: TRBV4-1
CDR3 protein: CASSQGSIAGGQETQYF
CDR3 DNA: TGCGCCAGCAGCCAAGGGTCAATAGCGGGGGGACAAGAGACCCAGTACTTC

clone size: .
D gene: .
J gene: TRBJ1-4
V gene: TRBV19
CDR3 protein: CASSQALTNEKLFF
CDR3 DNA: TGTGCCAGTAGTCAAGCCTTAACTAATGAAAAACTGTTTTTT

clone size: .
D gene: .
J gene: TRBJ1-2
V gene: TRBV13
CDR3 protein: CASSLGGGSAGYGYTF
CDR3 DNA: TGTGCCAGCAGCTTAGGGGGTGGATCGGCGGGCTATGGCTACACCTTC

clone size: .
D gene: TRBD2
J gene: TRBJ2-1
V gene: TRBV6-5
CDR3 protein: CASSYTNSGGVNEQFF
CDR3 DNA: TGTGCCAGCAGTTACACTAATAGCGGGGGGGTCAATGAGCAGTTCTTC

clone size: .
D gene: .
J gene: TRBJ1-5
V gene: TRBV10-3
CDR3 protein: CAISPNSLSNQPQHF
CDR3 DNA: TGTGCCATCAGTCCGAACAGCCTAAGCAATCAGCCCCAGCATTTT

clone size: .
D gene: .
J gene: TRBJ2-3
V gene: TRBV9
CDR3 protein: CASSVAGQDTQYF
CDR3 DNA: TGTGCCAGCAGCGTAGCCGGACAAGATACGCAGTATTTT

clone size: .
D gene: .
J gene: TRBJ1-5
V gene: TRBV19
CDR3 protein: CASSRQSPQQPQHF
CDR3 DNA: TGTGCCAGTAGTCGACAGTCCCCCCAACAGCCCCAGCATTTT

clone size: .
D gene: .
J gene: TRBJ2-7
V gene: TRBV6-6
CDR3 protein: CASARGYEQYF
CDR3 DNA: TGTGCCTCGGCCAGGGGCTACGAGCAGTACTTC

clone size: .
D gene: TRBD1
J gene: TRBJ1-2
V gene: TRBV27
CDR3 protein: CASRHRQGSLGYTF
CDR3 DNA: TGTGCCAGCAGACATAGACAGGGTTCGCTTGGCTACACCTTC

clone size: .
D gene: TRBD1
J gene: TRBJ1-2
V gene: TRBV18
CDR3 protein: CASSPAQGGGYTF
CDR3 DNA: TGTGCCAGCTCACCAGCTCAGGGGGGAGGCTACACCTTC

clone size: .
D gene: .
J gene: TRBJ2-7
V gene: TRBV27
CDR3 protein: CASRRKQDSYEQYF
CDR3 DNA: TGTGCCAGCAGGAGAAAACAGGACTCCTACGAGCAGTACTTC

clone size: .
D gene: TRBD2
J gene: TRBJ2-7
V gene: TRBV5-1
CDR3 protein: CASSLAPGLVDEQYF
CDR3 DNA: TGCGCCAGCAGCTTGGCCCCGGGACTAGTAGACGAGCAGTACTTC

clone size: .
D gene: .
J gene: TRBJ2-5
V gene: TRBV6-5
CDR3 protein: CASSYSGSQGETQYF
CDR3 DNA: TGTGCCAGCAGTTACTCCGGGTCCCAGGGGGAGACCCAGTACTTC

clone size: few
D gene: .
J gene: TRBJ1-3
V gene: TRBV30
CDR3 protein: CACRQSGNTIYF
CDR3 DNA: TGTGCCTGCAGACAGTCTGGAAACACCATATATTTT

clone size: .
D gene: .
J gene: TRBJ2-2
V gene: TRBV5-6
CDR3 protein: CASSARQAGNTGELFF
CDR3 DNA: TGTGCCAGCAGCGCCAGACAAGCGGGGAACACCGGGGAGCTGTTTTTT

clone size: .
D gene: .
J gene: TRBJ1-2
V gene: TRBV6-5
CDR3 protein: CASSYSRNGNYGYTF
CDR3 DNA: TGTGCCAGCAGTTACTCGAGGAACGGGAACTATGGCTACACCTTC

clone size: .
D gene: TRBD1
J gene: TRBJ2-1
V gene: TRBV7-3
CDR3 protein: CASSFTGTGSYNEQFF
CDR3 DNA: TGTGCCAGCAGCTTTACCGGGACAGGGTCCTACAATGAGCAGTTCTTC

clone size: once
D gene: TRBD1
J gene: TRBJ2-2
V gene: TRBV5-1
CDR3 protein: CASSSPGQTALNTGELFF
CDR3 DNA: TGCGCCAGCAGCTCCCCGGGACAGACCGCTTTGAACACCGGGGAGCTGTTTTTT

clone size: once
D gene: TRBD1
J gene: TRBJ2-3
V gene: TRBV4-1
CDR3 protein: CASSRPGTVLNTQYF
CDR3 DNA: TGCGCCAGCAGCCGACCCGGGACAGTTCTTAATACGCAGTATTTT

clone size: .
D gene: .
J gene: TRBJ2-4
V gene: TRBV5-1
CDR3 protein: CASSPGQGNIQYF
CDR3 DNA: TGCGCCAGCAGCCCGGGCCAGGGCAACATTCAGTACTTC

clone size: .
D gene: .
J gene: TRBJ2-1
V gene: TRBV28
CDR3 protein: CASNKGGSDEQFF
CDR3 DNA: TGTGCCAGCAATAAAGGGGGAAGTGATGAGCAGTTCTTC

clone size: once
D gene: TRBD2
J gene: TRBJ2-3
V gene: TRBV5-1
CDR3 protein: CASSLGLAGGNTDTQYF
CDR3 DNA: TGCGCCAGCAGCTTGGGGCTAGCGGGGGGAAACACAGATACGCAGTATTTT

clone size: few
D gene: .
J gene: TRBJ1-1
V gene: TRBV19
CDR3 protein: CASSPVTGTEAFF
CDR3 DNA: TGTGCCAGTAGCCCCGTTACAGGAACTGAAGCTTTCTTT

clone size: .
D gene: .
J gene: TRBJ1-5
V gene: TRBV19
CDR3 protein: CASSIRDRPQHF
CDR3 DNA: TGTGCCAGTAGTATCAGGGATCGGCCCCAGCATTTT